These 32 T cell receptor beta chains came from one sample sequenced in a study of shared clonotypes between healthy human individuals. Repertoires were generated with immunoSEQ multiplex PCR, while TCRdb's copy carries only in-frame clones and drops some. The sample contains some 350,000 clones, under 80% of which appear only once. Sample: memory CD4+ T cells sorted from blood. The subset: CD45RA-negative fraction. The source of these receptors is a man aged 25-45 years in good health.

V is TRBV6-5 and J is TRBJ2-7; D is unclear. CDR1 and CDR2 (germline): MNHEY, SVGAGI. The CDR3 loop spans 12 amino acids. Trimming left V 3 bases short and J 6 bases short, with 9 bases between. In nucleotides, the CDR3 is TGTGCCAGCAGTTATCCTCCTTCCGAGCAGTACTTC. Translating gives CASSYPPSEQYF.

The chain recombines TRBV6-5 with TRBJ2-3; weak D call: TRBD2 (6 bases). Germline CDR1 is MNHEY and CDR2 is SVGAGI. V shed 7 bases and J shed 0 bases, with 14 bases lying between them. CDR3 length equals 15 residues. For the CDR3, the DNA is TGTGCCAGCATGTCCCTAGCGACTAGCACAGATACGCAGTATTTT. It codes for CASMSLATSTDTQYF.

The CDR3 region has the DNA TGTGCCAGCAGCGGCCGCGGGGTAGGCTACACCTTC. This translates into CASSGRGVGYTF. The chain couples TRBV7-6 to TRBJ1-2; D unresolved. V dropped 5 bases and J dropped 8 bases, with 12 bases sitting between them. Germline assignment: CDR1 SGHVS and CDR2 FNYEAQ. The CDR3 extends over 12 amino acids.

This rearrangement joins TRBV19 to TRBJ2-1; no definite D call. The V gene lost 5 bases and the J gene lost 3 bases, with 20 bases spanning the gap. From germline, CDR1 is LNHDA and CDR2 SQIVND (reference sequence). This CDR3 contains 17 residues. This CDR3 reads CASSPWRVSRNYNEQFF. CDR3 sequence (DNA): TGTGCCAGTAGTCCTTGGAGAGTTAGCAGGAACTACAATGAGCAGTTCTTC.

CDR3 sequence: CASSEQGFETQYF. CDR3 nucleotides: TGTGCCAGCAGTGAACAGGGTTTTGAGACCCAGTACTTC. The rearrangement links TRBV2 to TRBJ2-5, with a weak D call TRBD1 (5 bases). This CDR3 contains 13 residues. V was pared by 2 bases and J by 5 bases, with 9 bases between. Germline loops: CDR1 SNHLY, CDR2 FYNNEI. Filled out from reference TRBV2 and TRBJ2-5, the complete variable domain reads EPEVTQTPSHQVTQMGQEVILRCVPISNHLYFYWYRQILGQKVEFLVSFYNNEISEKSEIFDDQFSVERPDGSNFTLKIRSTKLEDSAMYFCASSEQGFETQYFGPGTRLLVL.

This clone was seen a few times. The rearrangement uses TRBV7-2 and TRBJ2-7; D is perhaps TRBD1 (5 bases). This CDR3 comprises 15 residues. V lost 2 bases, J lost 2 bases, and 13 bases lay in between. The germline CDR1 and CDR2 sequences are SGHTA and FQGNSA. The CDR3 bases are TGTGCCAGCAGCTTATTTAGGGGCCCGACCTACGAGCAGTACTTC. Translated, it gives CASSLFRGPTYEQYF. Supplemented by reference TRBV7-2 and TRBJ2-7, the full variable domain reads GAGVSQSPSNKVTEKGKDVELRCDPISGHTALYWYRQSLGQGLEFLIYFQGNSAPDKSGLPSDRFSAERTGGSVSTLTIQRTQQEDSAVYLCASSLFRGPTYEQYFGPGTRLTVT.

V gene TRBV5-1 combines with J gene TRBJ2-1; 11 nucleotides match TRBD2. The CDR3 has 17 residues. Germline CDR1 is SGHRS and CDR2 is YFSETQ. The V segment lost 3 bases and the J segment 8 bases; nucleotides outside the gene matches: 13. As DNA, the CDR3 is TGCGCCAGCAGCTCAAGCCTAGTAGCGGGAGGGGGCGATGAGCAGTTCTTC. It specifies CASSSSLVAGGGDEQFF.

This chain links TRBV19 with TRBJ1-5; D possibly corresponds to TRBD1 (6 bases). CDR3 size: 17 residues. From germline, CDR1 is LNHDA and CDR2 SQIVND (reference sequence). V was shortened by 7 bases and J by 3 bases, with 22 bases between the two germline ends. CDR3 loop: CASTPGWTALLNQPQHF. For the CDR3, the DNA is TGTGCCAGTACTCCCGGGTGGACAGCTCTCCTCAATCAGCCCCAGCATTTT.

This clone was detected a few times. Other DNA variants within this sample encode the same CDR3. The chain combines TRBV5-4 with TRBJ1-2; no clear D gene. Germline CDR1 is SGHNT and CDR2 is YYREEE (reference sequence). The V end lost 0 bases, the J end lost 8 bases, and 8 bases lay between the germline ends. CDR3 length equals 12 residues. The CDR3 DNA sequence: TGTGCCAGCAGCTTGGAAGGATACGGCTACACCTTC. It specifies CASSLEGYGYTF.

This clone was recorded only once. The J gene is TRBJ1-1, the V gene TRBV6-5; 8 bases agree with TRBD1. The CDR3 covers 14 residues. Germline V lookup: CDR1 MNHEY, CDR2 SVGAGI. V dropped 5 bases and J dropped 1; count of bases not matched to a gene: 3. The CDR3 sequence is CASSQGAKNTEAFF. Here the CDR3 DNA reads TGTGCCAGCAGTCAGGGGGCAAAGAACACTGAAGCTTTCTTT.

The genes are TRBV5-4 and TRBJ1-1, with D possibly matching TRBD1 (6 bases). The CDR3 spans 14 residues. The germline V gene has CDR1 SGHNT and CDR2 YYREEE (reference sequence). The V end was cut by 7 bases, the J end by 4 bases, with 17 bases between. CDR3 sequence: CASGQQGYITEAFF. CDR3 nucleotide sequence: TGTGCCAGCGGACAACAGGGATATATCACTGAAGCTTTCTTT.

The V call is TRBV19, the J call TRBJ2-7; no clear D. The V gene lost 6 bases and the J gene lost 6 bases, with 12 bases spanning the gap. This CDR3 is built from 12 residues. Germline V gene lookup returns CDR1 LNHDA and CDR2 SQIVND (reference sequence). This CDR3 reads CASRQRSGEQYF. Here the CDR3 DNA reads TGTGCCAGTAGGCAAAGGTCGGGCGAGCAGTACTTC.

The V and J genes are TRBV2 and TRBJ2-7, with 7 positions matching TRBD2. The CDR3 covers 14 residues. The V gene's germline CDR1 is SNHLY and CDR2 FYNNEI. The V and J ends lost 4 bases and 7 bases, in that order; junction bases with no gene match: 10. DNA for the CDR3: TGTGCCAGCAGTGTCGGGGGAGGGCCGAGGGAGCAGTACTTC. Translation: CASSVGGGPREQYF.

CDR3 residues: CASSGTGGTGELFF. The CDR3, as DNA: TGTGCCAGCAGTGGGACAGGGGGAACCGGGGAGCTGTTTTTT. This chain joins TRBV2 and TRBJ2-2; 10 bases agree with TRBD1. CDR3 length equals 14 residues. With 4 bases clipped from V and 5 bases from J, the junction kept 1 base outside the gene matches. Germline CDR1 is SNHLY and CDR2 is FYNNEI.

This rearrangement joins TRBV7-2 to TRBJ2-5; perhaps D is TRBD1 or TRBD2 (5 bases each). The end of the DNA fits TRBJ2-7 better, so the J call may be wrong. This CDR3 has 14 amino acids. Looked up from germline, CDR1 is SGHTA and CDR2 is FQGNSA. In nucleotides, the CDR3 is TGTGCCAGCAGCTTATGGGGGAGCTCCTACGAGCAGTACTTC. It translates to CASSLWGSSYEQYF.

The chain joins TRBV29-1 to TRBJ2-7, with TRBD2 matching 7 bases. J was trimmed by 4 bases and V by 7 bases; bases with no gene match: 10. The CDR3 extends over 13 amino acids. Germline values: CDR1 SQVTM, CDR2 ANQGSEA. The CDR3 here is CSASSGERYEQYF. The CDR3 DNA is TGCAGCGCTTCCAGCGGGGAAAGATACGAGCAGTACTTC.

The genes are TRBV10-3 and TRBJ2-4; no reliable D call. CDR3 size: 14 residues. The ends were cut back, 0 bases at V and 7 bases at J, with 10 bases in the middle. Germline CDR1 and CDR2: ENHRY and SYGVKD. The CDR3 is CAISESSGMNIQYF. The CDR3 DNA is TGTGCCATCAGTGAGTCGTCCGGTATGAACATTCAGTACTTC.

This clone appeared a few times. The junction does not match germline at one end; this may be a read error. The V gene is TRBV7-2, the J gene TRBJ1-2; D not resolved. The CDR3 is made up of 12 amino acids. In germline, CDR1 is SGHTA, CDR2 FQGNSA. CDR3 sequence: CASSLGGRGANF. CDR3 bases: TGTGCCAGCAGCTTAGGTGGCCGAGGAGCCAACTTC. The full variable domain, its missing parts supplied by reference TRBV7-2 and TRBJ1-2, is GAGVSQSPSNKVTEKGKDVELRCDPISGHTALYWYRQSLGQGLEFLIYFQGNSAPDKSGLPSDRFSAERTGGSVSTLTIQRTQQEDSAVYLCASSLGGRGANFGSGTRLTVV.

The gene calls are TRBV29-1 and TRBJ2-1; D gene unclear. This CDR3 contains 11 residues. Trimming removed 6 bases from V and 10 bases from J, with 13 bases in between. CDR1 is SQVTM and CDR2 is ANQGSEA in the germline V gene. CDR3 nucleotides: TGCAGCGTCGTCCGGGCAGCCGAGCAGTTCTTC. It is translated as CSVVRAAEQFF.

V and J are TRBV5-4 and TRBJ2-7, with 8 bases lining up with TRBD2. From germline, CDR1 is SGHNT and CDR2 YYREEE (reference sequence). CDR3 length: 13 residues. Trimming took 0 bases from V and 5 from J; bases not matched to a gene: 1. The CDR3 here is CASSLAGGHEQYF. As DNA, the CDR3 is TGTGCCAGCAGCTTGGCGGGAGGGCACGAGCAGTACTTC.

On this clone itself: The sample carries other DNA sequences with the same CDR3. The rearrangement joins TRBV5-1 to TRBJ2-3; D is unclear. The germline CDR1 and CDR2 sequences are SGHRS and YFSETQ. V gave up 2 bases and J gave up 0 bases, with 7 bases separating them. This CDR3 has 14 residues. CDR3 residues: CASSLAVSTDTQYF. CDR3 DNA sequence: TGCGCCAGCAGCTTAGCAGTAAGCACAGATACGCAGTATTTT. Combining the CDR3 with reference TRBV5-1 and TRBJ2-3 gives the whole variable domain KAGVTQTPRYLIKTRGQQVTLSCSPISGHRSVSWYQQTPGQGLQFLFEYFSETQRNKGNFPGRFSGRQFSNSRSEMNVSTLELGDSALYLCASSLAVSTDTQYFGPGTRLTVL.

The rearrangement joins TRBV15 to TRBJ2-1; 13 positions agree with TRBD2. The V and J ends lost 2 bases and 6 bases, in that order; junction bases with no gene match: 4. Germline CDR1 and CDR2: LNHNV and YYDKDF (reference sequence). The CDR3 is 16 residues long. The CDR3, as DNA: TGTGCCACCAGCAGACCGGGACTAGCGGGAACCAATGAGCAGTTCTTC. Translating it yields CATSRPGLAGTNEQFF.

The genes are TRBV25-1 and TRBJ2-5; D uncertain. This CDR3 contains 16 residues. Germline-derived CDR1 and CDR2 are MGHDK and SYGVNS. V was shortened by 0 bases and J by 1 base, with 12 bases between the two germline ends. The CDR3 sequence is CASSEYRSSSQETQYF. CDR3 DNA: TGTGCCAGCAGTGAATATCGATCGAGTTCCCAAGAGACCCAGTACTTC.

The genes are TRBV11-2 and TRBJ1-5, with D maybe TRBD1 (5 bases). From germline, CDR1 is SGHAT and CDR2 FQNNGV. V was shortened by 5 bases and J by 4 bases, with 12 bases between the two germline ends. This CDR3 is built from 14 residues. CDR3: CASSVGRGNQPQHF. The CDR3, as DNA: TGTGCCAGCAGCGTCGGACGGGGGAATCAGCCCCAGCATTTT.

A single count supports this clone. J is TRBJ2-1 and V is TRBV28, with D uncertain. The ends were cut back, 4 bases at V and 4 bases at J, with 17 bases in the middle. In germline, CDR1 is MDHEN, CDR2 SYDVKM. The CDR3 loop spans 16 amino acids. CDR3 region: CASSSPLSLGYNEQFF. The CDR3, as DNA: TGTGCCAGCAGTTCTCCCCTTAGCCTCGGTTACAATGAGCAGTTCTTC.

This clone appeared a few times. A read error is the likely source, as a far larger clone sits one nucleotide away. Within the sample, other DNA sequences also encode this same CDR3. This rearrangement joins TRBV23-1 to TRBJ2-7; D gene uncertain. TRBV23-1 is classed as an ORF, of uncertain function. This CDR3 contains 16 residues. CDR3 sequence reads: CASSQLPGDSSYEQYF. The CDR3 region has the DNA TGCGCCAGCAGTCAATTGCCTGGAGATAGCTCCTACGAGCAATACTTC.

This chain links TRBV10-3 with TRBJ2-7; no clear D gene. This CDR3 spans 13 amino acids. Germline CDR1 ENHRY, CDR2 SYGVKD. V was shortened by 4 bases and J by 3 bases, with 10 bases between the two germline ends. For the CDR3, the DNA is TGTGCCATCAGTGTAGGACCAAACTACGAGCAGTACTTC. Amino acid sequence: CAISVGPNYEQYF.

CDR3 sequence: CASSGGHGYEQYF. The CDR3 DNA sequence: TGTGCCAGCAGTGGAGGACATGGCTACGAGCAGTACTTC. The chain has TRBV6-1 and TRBJ2-7, with D possibly being TRBD1 (5 bases). This CDR3 spans 13 amino acids. Germline V CDR1 and CDR2: MNHNS, SASEGT. V was shortened by 4 bases and J by 3 bases, with 10 bases between the two germline ends.

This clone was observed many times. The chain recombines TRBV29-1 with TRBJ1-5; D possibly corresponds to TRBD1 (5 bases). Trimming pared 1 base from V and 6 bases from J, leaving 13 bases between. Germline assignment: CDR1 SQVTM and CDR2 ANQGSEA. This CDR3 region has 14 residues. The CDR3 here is CSVEAQGGGQPQHF. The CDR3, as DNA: TGCAGCGTTGAAGCGCAGGGCGGGGGTCAGCCCCAGCATTTT.

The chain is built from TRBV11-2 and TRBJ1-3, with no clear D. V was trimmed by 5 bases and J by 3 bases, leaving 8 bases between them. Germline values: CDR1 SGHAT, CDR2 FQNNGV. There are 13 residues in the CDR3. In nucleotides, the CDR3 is TGTGCCAGCAGCCCCGTTAGTGGAAACACCATATATTTT. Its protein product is CASSPVSGNTIYF.

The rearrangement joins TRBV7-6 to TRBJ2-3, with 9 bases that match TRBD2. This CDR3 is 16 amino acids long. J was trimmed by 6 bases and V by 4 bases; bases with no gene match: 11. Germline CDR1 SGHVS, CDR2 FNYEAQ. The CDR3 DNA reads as TGTGCCAGCAGCTCACCCCGGGCTAGCGGGATGGATACGCAGTATTTT. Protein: CASSSPRASGMDTQYF.

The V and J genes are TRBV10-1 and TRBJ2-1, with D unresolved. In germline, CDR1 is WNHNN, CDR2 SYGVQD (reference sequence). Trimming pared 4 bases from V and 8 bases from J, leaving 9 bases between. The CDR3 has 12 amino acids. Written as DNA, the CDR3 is TGCGCCAGCAGTGTTTACCGGGATGAGCAGTTCTTC. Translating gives CASSVYRDEQFF.